The entry that follows covers one TCR beta chain sequence. Its binding antigen is unknown. The junction departs from germline at one end; a sequencing error may be responsible. This sample stems from a study of shared clonotypes between healthy human individuals (dated by TCRdb to about 2020). At the level of the whole study: The cohort included three men and a couple of women between 18 and 49 years of age. To estimate repertoire size and how much clonotypes are shared between individuals, the study performed deep sequencing of blood TCR repertoires from a few healthy adults. For each donor, three plates each were used for CD4 naive and CD4 memory, two plates were used for CD8 naive, and one plate was used for CD8 memory. Different laboratories and diverse techniques were used to prepare libraries and sequence TCR repertoires, to increase sequencing depth and limit assay-specific biases. Leukapheresis yielded between about 0.85 and 10 billion PBMCs per donor.

The donors were healthy, HIV-negative adults with no recently reported acute infections or vaccinations. Only Caucasian adults living in Nashville, Tennessee, USA were represented among the donors. Magnetic negative selection was used to enrich CD4+ T cells, after which naive cells were positively selected on CD45RA and the negative fraction became the memory subset. Blood was collected by leukapheresis, and PBMCs were isolated by Ficoll-Histopaque density gradient centrifugation and then cryopreserved in liquid nitrogen vapor phase. Analytical flow cytometry was used to check the purity and quantity of each magnetically sorted T cell population. Each sorted fraction had its genomic DNA isolated and then quantified by UV absorbance on a Nanodrop 2000c. Paper-wide results and their limitations: Higher generation probabilities were observed for clonotypes shared by all four sorted-subset donors than for non-shared clonotypes. Sampling was restricted to blood, and TCR repertoires in tissue are likely to differ from TCR repertoires in blood. Based on pairwise subsampling, the degree of clonotype sharing among donors was expected to be affected by sequencing depth. Naive subsets generally had larger estimated clonotype richness than memory subsets. Approximately 5% of naive CD4, roughly 3.5% of naive CD8, about 2.1% of memory CD4, and 0.4% of memory CD8 clonotypes were shared across several donors. Because the study included only a small number of donors, the genetic and exposure-history diversity represented was limited. Incomplete sequencing was indicated by rarefaction of sorted-subset datasets, despite the large sequencing depth.

The CDR3 covers 14 residues, taking in both the cysteine and the phenylalanine. The sequence is cut down to CDR3 DNA, 42 bases in frame from base 1. Per the germline V gene, SGHRS is the CDR1 and YFSETQ is the CDR2. Using the deep immunoSEQ assay, multiplex PCR amplified TCR CDR3 regions from genomic DNA. Genomic DNA extracted from each cell subset was distributed evenly over all wells of several immunoSEQ 96-well plates, and each plate served as one replicate. For sorted subsets, each replicate PCR was loaded with roughly 190 ng genomic DNA, equivalent to some 31,000 T cell genomes. The purified libraries were quantified using a Qubit 3.0 fluorometer, sized with a Bioanalyzer 2100, and then quantified again using the KAPA Library Quantification kit. A separate single-read 150-cycle Illumina NextSeq 550 flow cell was used to sequence each immunoSEQ 96-well plate. The original pipeline was this. Because the immunoSEQ output included only junctional sequences and no quality scores, the filtering could not be the same as the filtering used for full-length reads. Sequences were annotated with PyIR, a Python wrapper for IgBLAST v1.9, and V/J genes and CDR3 were assigned using IMGT germline references. Any read was removed if the V/J assignment was weak (E-value above 1e-6), the CDR3 was missing, or the read contained stop codons, out-of-frame junctions, or ambiguous translated residues. A V3J clonotype was defined by an identical inferred V gene, J gene, and CDR3 amino acid sequence. Percentage overlap between repertoires was computed as shared unique clonotypes divided by the size of the smaller repertoire. Repertoire richness was assessed with RTK rarefaction, the Chao1 estimator, and Recon v2.1 estimates of unobserved clonotypes. For all TCRbeta clonotypes obtained by the gDNA method from several donors, generation probabilities were computed with OLGA. In its TCRdb copy, this immuneACCESS table keeps in-frame sequences only and misses some clones. Where compared with another copy, unresolved V genes explain less than half of these, and the others have no known cause. D and trimming were read from the DNA, whereas the V and J calls and clone size are those reported in that table. This sample is represented by more than 2,000,000 clones; over 90% of them were singletons. The top ten hold about 0.41% of the sample.

The sequence was obtained from a man between 18 and 35 years old in good health. Some clones in this sample may be carry-over from other donors' samples. Sequenced: naive CD4+ T cells from PBMCs. The cell subset or site label here, explained by the study, means: CD45RA+ positively selected. This sequence uses TRBV5-1 and TRBJ2-3, and TRBD2 aligns with 9 junction nucleotides. For the CDR3, the sequence is CASSTRSGTSSLLF. Here is the DNA: TGCGCCAGCAGTACTAGATCCGGGACTAGCAGCCTGCTTTTT.